This T cell receptor (beta chain) was captured in a study of blood T cell repertoires in COVID-19. Original analysis: Cell counts per sample came from amplifying reference gene primers. Data came from immunoSEQ multiplex PCR; TCRdb stores just in-frame clones and leaves some out. That table is the source of V, J and clone size, and D and trimming were worked out from the DNA. This sample carries roughly 12,000 clones, roughly 91% of them seen once, and the ten largest clones take roughly 22%. This receptor was identified in a woman aged 55-70 years with active COVID-19. The specimen was peripheral blood.

CDR3 protein: CASRGRGSEQYV. For the CDR3, the DNA is TGTGCCAGCAGGGGGAGGGGTTCCGAGCAGTACGTC. This chain links TRBV7-8 with TRBJ2-7; TRBD2 agrees at 7 bases. The CDR3 loop spans 12 amino acids. J lost 6 bases, V lost 6 bases, and 5 bases had no gene match. The germline V gene has CDR1 SGHVS and CDR2 FQNEAQ.